A selection of T cell receptor beta chains follows, all from one sample in a study of blood T cell repertoires in COVID-19. Profiled with immunoSEQ multiplex PCR; TCRdb holds only in-frame clones, not every one. This table has about 200,000 clones, 84% appearing once. The sample taken for sequencing was peripheral blood. Receptor source: a human donor in a cohort sampled during active COVID-19. Each CDR3 is given with its conserved first and last residue. The D gene is left open where the match is weak. Clone size is shown for a subset of rows, as once, few, many or a class of expanded clone.

d_call	j_call	v_call	clone_size	cdr3_aa	cdr3_nt
.	TRBJ1-6	TRBV6-5	once	CASSLDASRNSPLHF	TGTGCCAGCAGTCTAGACGCTTCCCGTAATTCACCCCTCCACTTT
TRBD1	TRBJ1-2	TRBV28	.	CARPLGQGSIYGYTF	TGTGCCAGGCCTTTGGGACAGGGATCAATCTATGGCTACACCTTC
TRBD1	TRBJ1-1	TRBV7-9	.	CASSLNAGQGAKGTEAFF	TGTGCCAGCAGCTTAAACGCCGGACAGGGGGCAAAGGGCACTGAAGCTTTCTTT
.	TRBJ1-5	TRBV12-3/TRBV12-4	.	CASCNRYNQPQHF	TGTGCCAGCTGTAACAGGTACAATCAGCCCCAGCATTTT
.	TRBJ1-2	TRBV19	few	CASLRDRDYGYTF	TGTGCCAGTCTCCGTGACAGAGACTATGGCTACACCTTC
.	TRBJ2-7	TRBV5-4	.	CASSGRDEQYF	TGTGCCAGCAGCGGCCGGGACGAGCAGTACTTC
TRBD1	TRBJ1-1	TRBV7-2	.	CASSPRTGLEAFF	TGTGCCAGCAGCCCCAGGACAGGCCTCGAAGCTTTCTTT
TRBD2	TRBJ2-1	TRBV12-3/TRBV12-4	.	CASGLGVNNEQFF	TGTGCCAGTGGACTAGGGGTTAACAATGAGCAGTTCTTC
.	TRBJ1-1	TRBV24-1	.	CATSEAGTEAFF	TGTGCCACCAGTGAGGCGGGGACTGAAGCTTTCTTT
.	TRBJ1-4	TRBV11-2	once	CASSFQGTTNEKLFF	TGTGCCAGCAGCTTCCAGGGGACAACTAATGAAAAACTGTTTTTT
.	TRBJ1-1	TRBV9	.	CASSVTGYTEAFF	TGTGCCAGCAGCGTTACAGGGTACACTGAAGCTTTCTTT
TRBD1	TRBJ2-2	TRBV11-2	.	CASSWTGNAGELFF	TGTGCCAGCAGTTGGACAGGGAATGCCGGGGAGCTGTTTTTT
TRBD2	TRBJ2-3	TRBV7-7	.	CASSPSVAGLTDTQYF	TGTGCTAGCAGCCCCTCGGTAGCGGGGCTCACAGATACGCAGTATTTT
TRBD2	TRBJ2-7	TRBV3-1/TRBV3-2	.	CASSPRTSGRSEQYF	TGTGCCAGCAGCCCGAGGACTAGCGGGAGATCCGAGCAGTACTTC
.	TRBJ1-6	TRBV7-9	once	CASSEGPNSPLHF	TGTGCCAGCAGCGAGGGCCCGAATTCACCCCTCCACTTT
TRBD2	TRBJ2-7	TRBV28	.	CASVVAGGSYFEQYF	TGTGCCAGCGTGGTAGCGGGAGGGTCCTACTTCGAGCAGTACTTC
TRBD1	TRBJ1-2	TRBV20-1	.	CSAIDGQGAHGYTF	TGCAGTGCTATTGACGGACAGGGGGCTCATGGCTACACCTTC
TRBD1	TRBJ2-3	TRBV19	.	CASSTQGADTQYF	TGTGCCAGTAGTACTCAGGGGGCAGATACGCAGTATTTT
TRBD1	TRBJ2-2	TRBV18	.	CASSPLRGRNTGELFF	TGTGCCAGCTCACCTCTCAGGGGGAGGAACACCGGGGAGCTGTTTTTT
TRBD1	TRBJ2-7	TRBV18	once	CASSGSGTGNSYEQYF	TGTGCCAGCTCAGGCTCCGGGACAGGAAACTCCTACGAGCAGTACTTC
.	TRBJ2-7	TRBV21-1	.	CASSKEVAGVPDYEQYF	TGTGCCAGCAGCAAGGAGGTAGCGGGAGTGCCCGACTACGAGCAGTACTTC
.	TRBJ1-1	TRBV7-3	few	CASSFGANTEAFF	TGTGCCAGCAGCTTTGGGGCGAACACTGAAGCTTTCTTT
.	TRBJ1-6	TRBV2	.	CASSAGQLNSPLHF	TGTGCCAGCAGTGCTGGACAGCTTAATTCACCCCTCCACTTT
.	TRBJ1-2	TRBV3-1/TRBV3-2	.	CATGTSGFWTRGYTF	TGTGCCACCGGGACATCCGGTTTTTGGACGCGGGGCTACACCTTC
.	TRBJ2-1	TRBV18	.	CASSPSISGFYNEQFF	TGTGCCAGCTCACCGTCCATCAGCGGATTCTACAATGAGCAGTTCTTC
.	TRBJ2-3	TRBV19	.	CASSTGATTDTQYF	TGTGCCAGTAGTACAGGGGCCACCACAGATACGCAGTATTTT
.	TRBJ1-5	TRBV30	.	CAWGAGQPQHF	TGTGCCTGGGGGGCCGGTCAGCCCCAGCATTTT
.	TRBJ2-6	TRBV6-5	.	CASRQPSGANVLTF	TGTGCCAGCAGACAACCCTCTGGGGCCAACGTCCTGACTTTC
.	TRBJ2-1	TRBV24-1	few	CATSDRITGGHEQFF	TGTGCCACCAGTGATCGGATTACGGGGGGCCATGAGCAGTTCTTC
.	TRBJ2-5	TRBV27	.	CASSSWGRQETQYF	TGTGCCAGCAGTTCGTGGGGCCGCCAAGAGACCCAGTACTTC
TRBD1	TRBJ1-1	TRBV19	.	CASSRDRENTEAFF	TGTGCCAGTAGTAGGGACAGGGAGAACACTGAAGCTTTCTTT
TRBD1	TRBJ1-4	TRBV3-1/TRBV3-2	.	CASSQLLTGGNEKLFF	TGTGCCAGCAGCCAACTGCTAACAGGGGGCAATGAAAAACTGTTTTTT
.	TRBJ2-5	TRBV5-1	.	CASSFGAGETQYF	TGCGCCAGCAGCTTTGGGGCCGGGGAGACCCAGTACTTC
TRBD2	TRBJ2-2	TRBV9	.	CASSKLAGGNTGELFF	TGTGCCAGCAGCAAATTAGCGGGGGGGAACACCGGGGAGCTGTTTTTT
.	TRBJ2-3	TRBV7-2	.	CASRFSSTDTQYF	TGTGCCAGCCGTTTCTCTAGCACAGATACGCAGTATTTT
.	TRBJ1-5	TRBV5-5	.	CASSSSGGAARPQHF	TGTGCCAGCAGCTCATCGGGGGGGGCCGCCCGGCCCCAGCATTTT
.	TRBJ2-3	TRBV29-1	.	CSVVGGTDTQYF	TGCAGCGTTGTCGGAGGCACAGATACGCAGTATTTT
.	TRBJ1-2	TRBV30	.	CAWSVLDGYTF	TGTGCCTGGAGTGTACTAGATGGCTACACCTTC
.	TRBJ1-2	TRBV7-2	.	CASSPGVQGWSGYTF	TGTGCCAGCAGCCCGGGTGTGCAGGGTTGGTCGGGCTACACCTTC
.	TRBJ2-1	TRBV10-3	.	CAISGYRDSNEQFF	TGTGCCATCAGTGGGTACAGGGATTCCAATGAGCAGTTCTTC